One sample yielded the 26 T cell receptor beta chains listed below, sequenced in a study of vaccination and CD4 T cells after COVID-19. Stated treatment: approximately nine-day PBMC culture with coronavirus spike peptide pools or control peptides (ViraFEST assay). No antigen has been assigned to these receptors. Researchers used the Oncomine TCR Beta short-read assay to sequence DNA from cultured CD4+ T cells. TCRdb recomputed calls from the PCR reads with MiXCR, one row per CDR3 protein. The data show approximately 11,000 distinct CDR3 sequences, approximately 61% seen once. What was sequenced was CD4+ T cells from blood, cultured in vitro. These receptors were taken from a human donor who had recovered from COVID-19.

J is TRBJ1-5 and V is TRBV7-2; the D is unclear. V was clipped by 5 bases and J by 6 bases, with 8 bases between them. The CDR3 is made up of 12 amino acids. CDR1 and CDR2 from the germline V gene are SGHTA and FQGNSA. The CDR3 sequence: CASSNVGQPQHF. CDR3 nucleotide sequence: TGTGCCAGCAGCAACGTCGGTCAGCCCCAGCATTTT.

The chain uses TRBV5-1 and TRBJ2-3; 7 bases map to TRBD1. This CDR3 is 15 amino acids long. The J segment lost 8 bases and the V segment lost 4 bases, leaving 13 bases of the junction unmatched. Germline V CDR1 and CDR2: SGHRS, YFSETQ. CDR3 nucleotide sequence: TGCGCCAGCAGCACCATATCCGGGACAGCTGGTACGCAGTATTTT. This codes for CASSTISGTAGTQYF.

The gene calls are TRBV2 and TRBJ2-5; D unresolved. The CDR3 extends over 11 amino acids. Germline CDR1 reads SNHLY; CDR2 reads FYNNEI. V gave up 6 bases and J gave up 3 bases, with 5 bases separating them. The CDR3 protein is CASSLKETQYF. CDR3 nucleotide sequence: TGTGCCAGCAGCCTTAAAGAGACCCAGTACTTC.

Points on this clonotype: The junction and the germline gene differ at one end; a read error may be behind it. The chain employs TRBV10-3 and TRBJ1-5; D uncertain. This CDR3 comprises 13 residues. Germline CDR1 and CDR2: ENHRY and SYGVKD. CDR3 nucleotides: TGTGCCATCACTGAGGACGCTCGGGGGCCCCAGCATTTT. Protein product: CAITEDARGPQHF.

Points on this clonotype: The conserved phenylalanine or tryptophan normally closing the CDR3 is absent here, so this likely arose from a read error. The chain uses TRBV18 and TRBJ1-1, with D tentatively TRBD1 (6 bases). The germline CDR1 and CDR2 sequences are KGHSH and LQKENI. Trimming shortened V by 8 bases and J by 1 base, and 8 bases separated the two germline ends. This CDR3 contains 12 residues. The CDR3 region has the DNA TGTGCCAGCCGGGACAAGAACACTGAAGCTTTCTTA. This encodes CASRDKNTEAFL.

The chain combines TRBV5-1 with TRBJ1-5; TRBD1 matches at 7 bases. V dropped 5 bases and J dropped 4; count of bases not matched to a gene: 9. The CDR3 spans 15 residues. CDR1 and CDR2 from the germline V gene are SGHRS and YFSETQ. CDR3 coding DNA: TGCGCCAGCAGTTCACAGGGGCAGGAGAATCAGCCCCAGCATTTT. Protein: CASSSQGQENQPQHF.

This rearrangement joins TRBV7-9 to TRBJ2-3, with D tentatively TRBD2 (6 bases). The germline V gene has CDR1 SEHNR and CDR2 FQNEAQ (reference sequence). The CDR3 runs 16 residues. The germline V and J ends were trimmed by 7 bases and 1 base, with 18 bases remaining between them. The CDR3 DNA follows: TGTGCCAGCACCCCCGGGAGTAGTCCCGGCACAGATACGCAGTATTTT. This encodes CASTPGSSPGTDTQYF.

This chain's CDR3 is CASSRTGRDTEAFF. The CDR3 DNA is TGTGCCAGCAGCAGGACAGGGAGGGACACTGAAGCTTTCTTT. The V call is TRBV27, the J call TRBJ1-1; 8 positions agree with TRBD1. The V gene end was trimmed by 6 bases and the J gene end by 3 bases; junction bases not matched to a gene: 6. The germline gives CDR1 MNHEY, CDR2 SMNVEV (reference sequence). The CDR3 extends over 14 amino acids.

V is TRBV6-1 and J is TRBJ2-5, with 8 bases lining up with TRBD1. This CDR3 region has 15 residues. V lost 0 bases and J lost 4; bases outside the gene matches: 4. Germline CDR1 is MNHNS and CDR2 is SASEGT. CDR3: CASSEAYDRGETQYF. As DNA, the CDR3 is TGTGCCAGCAGTGAAGCTTACGACAGGGGAGAGACCCAGTACTTC.

This clonotype is medium-sized. This chain uses TRBV6-5 with TRBJ2-7; D call uncertain. The V gene's germline CDR1 is MNHEY and CDR2 SVGAGI. V shed 4 bases and J shed 2 bases, with 6 bases lying between them. The CDR3 spans 12 residues. CDR3 bases: TGTGCCAGCAGTTCTTACACCTACGAGCAGTACTTC. Translated: CASSSYTYEQYF.

The chain uses TRBV29-1 and TRBJ1-2; D not resolved. The CDR3 is 9 residues long. With 4 bases removed from V and 6 bases from J, the gap between germline ends came to 3 bases. Germline CDR1 and CDR2: SQVTM and ANQGSEA. The CDR3 DNA is TGCAGCGTTGGGGATGGCTACACCTTC. Encoded protein: CSVGDGYTF.

The gene calls are TRBV7-2 and TRBJ2-1; 7 bases are a match to TRBD2. The CDR3 is made up of 14 amino acids. Germline CDR1 SGHTA, CDR2 FQGNSA. V trimming: 5 bases; J trimming: 6 bases; junction bases outside the gene matches: 7. The CDR3 is CASSLGGTPNEQFF. DNA for the CDR3: TGTGCCAGCAGCCTGGGGGGGACCCCCAATGAGCAGTTCTTC.

This CDR3 is CASTLVGAGGPYTQYF. The DNA for the CDR3 is TGTGCCAGCACCCTCGTGGGAGCGGGAGGGCCGTATACGCAGTATTTT. The chain is built from TRBV6-1 and TRBJ2-3, with 10 positions matching TRBD2. The CDR3 extends over 16 amino acids. V gave up 7 bases and J gave up 7 bases; unmatched junction bases: 14. CDR1 and CDR2 (germline): MNHNS, SASEGT.

The chain employs TRBV19 and TRBJ1-2; no clear D gene. CDR1 and CDR2 (germline): LNHDA, SQIVND (reference sequence). CDR3 length: 15 residues. V gave up 4 bases and J gave up 4 bases, with 16 bases separating them. This CDR3 reads CASSRRHRGLYGYTF. CDR3 nucleotide sequence: TGTGCCAGTAGTAGGAGACACCGCGGACTCTATGGCTACACCTTC. Combining the CDR3 with reference TRBV19 and TRBJ1-2 gives the whole variable domain DGGITQSPKYLFRKEGQNVTLSCEQNLNHDAMYWYRQDPGQGLRLIYYSQIVNDFQKGDIAEGYSVSREKKESFPLTVTSAQKNPTAFYLCASSRRHRGLYGYTFGSGTRLTVV.

This chain connects TRBV29-1 to TRBJ1-5, with D maybe TRBD1 (6 bases). CDR3 length: 14 amino acids. V was shortened by 5 bases and J by 6 bases, with 17 bases between the two germline ends. Germline CDR1 reads SQVTM; CDR2 reads ANQGSEA. The DNA of the CDR3 is TGCAGCGTTCGTCGCGGGGGGGGCGGTCAGCCCCAGCATTTT. Amino acid sequence: CSVRRGGGGQPQHF.

The chain combines TRBV25-1 with TRBJ2-2; D is tentatively TRBD1 or TRBD2 (5 bases each). The V gene lost 6 bases and the J gene lost 3 bases, with 17 bases spanning the gap. CDR1 and CDR2 from the germline V gene are MGHDK and SYGVNS. The CDR3 covers 16 residues. The CDR3 DNA follows: TGTGCCAGCAGCCGGCGTGGGGGAAGGGACACCGGGGAGCTGTTTTTT. It yields the protein CASSRRGGRDTGELFF.

CDR3 residues: CATSDFPGTQKQYF. The CDR3 nucleotides are TGTGCCACCAGTGATTTCCCCGGGACTCAGAAGCAGTATTTT. J is TRBJ2-3 and V is TRBV24-1; a weak D match, TRBD2 (6 bases). This CDR3 is built from 14 residues. With 1 base removed from V and 11 bases from J, the gap between germline ends came to 15 bases. Germline V CDR1 and CDR2: KGHDR, SFDVKD.

This clonotype was observed a few times. This chain joins TRBV27 and TRBJ2-7, with D uncertain. The CDR3 totals 15 residues. Germline lookup yields CDR1 MNHEY and CDR2 SMNVEV (reference sequence). The V end lost 3 bases, the J end lost 2 bases, and 14 bases lay between the germline ends. The CDR3 DNA sequence: TGTGCCAGCAGTTTTAAGAACCTCAGGCCCTACGAGCAGTACTTC. This gives the protein CASSFKNLRPYEQYF.

The chain links TRBV19 to TRBJ2-2, with TRBD2 matching over 9 bases. Per germline, CDR1 LNHDA and CDR2 SQIVND (reference sequence). V was clipped by 5 bases and J by 5 bases; unmatched bases: 6. This CDR3 region has 15 residues. Here the CDR3 reads CASSLGTSNTGELFF. The CDR3 DNA sequence: TGTGCCAGTAGTCTGGGGACTAGCAATACCGGGGAGCTGTTTTTT.

The chain couples TRBV2 to TRBJ1-1, with D unresolved. Germline CDR1 SNHLY, CDR2 FYNNEI. This CDR3 region has 15 residues. Trimming left V 6 bases short and J 4 bases short, with 18 bases between. The CDR3 DNA follows: TGTGCCAGCAGGGGGAGGGTTAACGTGGCCACTGAAGCTTTCTTT. Protein sequence: CASRGRVNVATEAFF.

The V gene is TRBV20-1, the J gene TRBJ2-7; TRBD2 aligns across 7 bases. V gave up 6 bases and J gave up 5 bases; unmatched junction bases: 13. Germline-derived CDR1 and CDR2 are DFQATT and SNEGSKA (reference sequence). This CDR3 has 14 amino acids. The CDR3 bases are TGCAGTGCGGGGGGAGGCGGGAGCCCCCACGAGCAGTACTTC. Protein: CSAGGGGSPHEQYF.

The V gene is TRBV7-9, the J gene TRBJ1-1, with D perhaps matching TRBD1 (6 bases). V lost 4 bases, J lost 5 bases, and 14 bases lay in between. Germline-derived CDR1 and CDR2 are SEHNR and FQNEAQ (reference sequence). The CDR3 extends over 14 amino acids. The CDR3 DNA reads as TGTGCCAGCAGCTCACAGGGTTTCGGGACTGAAGCTTTCTTT. Its protein product is CASSSQGFGTEAFF.

The genes are TRBV7-9 and TRBJ2-7; the match to TRBD1 covers 8 bases. Trimming removed 5 bases from V and 6 bases from J; junction bases left unmatched: 9. The CDR3 is 14 amino acids. Germline V lookup: CDR1 SEHNR, CDR2 FQNEAQ (reference sequence). CDR3 nucleotides: TGTGCCAGCAGCCCCCCCGGGACAGGCTCCGAGCAGTACTTC. Protein: CASSPPGTGSEQYF.

Only a few counts were recorded for this clonotype. The rearrangement uses TRBV20-1 and TRBJ2-5, with 8 bases that match TRBD2. V was clipped by 6 bases and J by 2 bases; unmatched bases: 8. The CDR3 is 14 residues long. The V gene's germline CDR1 is DFQATT and CDR2 SNEGSKA (reference sequence). The CDR3 DNA reads as TGCAGTGCGTTAAGCGGGAGAACGCAAGAGACCCAGTACTTC. Amino acid sequence: CSALSGRTQETQYF.

The J gene is TRBJ2-3, the V gene TRBV11-2; 9 bases are a match to TRBD2. Germline loops: CDR1 SGHAT, CDR2 FQNNGV. The length of the CDR3 is 12 residues. DNA of the CDR3: TGTGCAAGCGGGAGGTTAACAGATACGCAGTATTTT. Translation: CASGRLTDTQYF.

The table lists this clonotype with a few counts. The rearrangement uses TRBV7-9 and TRBJ2-2; no clear D gene. The germline V gene has CDR1 SEHNR and CDR2 FQNEAQ (reference sequence). V lost 5 bases, J lost 5 bases, and 9 bases lay in between. CDR3 length equals 13 residues. DNA of the CDR3: TGTGCCAGCAGCCCAGAGTGGACCGGGGAGCTGTTTTTT. It encodes CASSPEWTGELFF.